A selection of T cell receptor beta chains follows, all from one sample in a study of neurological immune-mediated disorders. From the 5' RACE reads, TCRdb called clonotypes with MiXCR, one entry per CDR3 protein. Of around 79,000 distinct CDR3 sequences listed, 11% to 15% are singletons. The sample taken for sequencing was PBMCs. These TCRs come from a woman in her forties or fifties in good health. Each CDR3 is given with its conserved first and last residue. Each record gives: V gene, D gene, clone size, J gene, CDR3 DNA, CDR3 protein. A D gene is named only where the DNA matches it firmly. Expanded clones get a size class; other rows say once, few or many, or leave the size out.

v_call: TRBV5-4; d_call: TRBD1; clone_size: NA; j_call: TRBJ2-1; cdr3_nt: TGTGCCAGCAGCTCGTCCCGGGACAGGGTGGATGAGCAGTTCTTC; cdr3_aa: CASSSSRDRVDEQFF
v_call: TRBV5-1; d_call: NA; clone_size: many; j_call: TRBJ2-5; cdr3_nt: TGCGCCAGCAGCTTGAAAGGATCTAGCGCGGGGGAGACCCAGTACTTC; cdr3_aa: CASSLKGSSAGETQYF
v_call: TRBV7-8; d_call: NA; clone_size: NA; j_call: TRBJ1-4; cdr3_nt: TGTGCCAGCAGCCCACGGGACGCCGGAGGTTTTGAAAAACTGTTTTTT; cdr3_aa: CASSPRDAGGFEKLFF
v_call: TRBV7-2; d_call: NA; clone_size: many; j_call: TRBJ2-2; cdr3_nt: TGTGCCAGCAGCTTGTTCACCGGGGAGCTGTTTTTT; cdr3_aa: CASSLFTGELFF
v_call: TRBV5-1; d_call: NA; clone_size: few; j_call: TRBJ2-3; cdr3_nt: TGCGCCAGCAGCTTGGGGTCACTAGAGGCAGATACGCAGTATTTT; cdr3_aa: CASSLGSLEADTQYF
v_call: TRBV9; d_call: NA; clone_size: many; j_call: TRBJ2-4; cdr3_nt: TGTGCCAGCAGCGTTAATGACTTGGGCATTCAGTACTTC; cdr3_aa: CASSVNDLGIQYF
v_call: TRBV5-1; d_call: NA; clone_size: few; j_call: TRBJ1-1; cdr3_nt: TGCGCCAGCAGCCCCGAGGGGAGAAAGACTGAAGCTTTCTTT; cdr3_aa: CASSPEGRKTEAFF
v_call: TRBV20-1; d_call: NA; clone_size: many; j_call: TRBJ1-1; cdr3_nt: TGCAGTGCTAGATCGCCGGGCCCTCTTGAAGCTTTCTTT; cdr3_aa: CSARSPGPLEAFF
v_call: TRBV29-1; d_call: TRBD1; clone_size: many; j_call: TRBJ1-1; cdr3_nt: TGCAGCGCTGCGAGGACAGGGGCCACTGAAGCTTTCTTT; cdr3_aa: CSAARTGATEAFF
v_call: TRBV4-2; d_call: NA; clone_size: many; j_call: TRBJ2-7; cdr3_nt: TGTGCCAGCAGCCAAGATCAGGGTACAACCTACGAGCAGTACTTC; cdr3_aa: CASSQDQGTTYEQYF
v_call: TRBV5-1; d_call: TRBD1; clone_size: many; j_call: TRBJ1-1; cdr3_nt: TGCGCCAGCAGCCTGTCCGGGACAGGGGTCTACTTGAACACTGAAGCTTTCTTT; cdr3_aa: CASSLSGTGVYLNTEAFF
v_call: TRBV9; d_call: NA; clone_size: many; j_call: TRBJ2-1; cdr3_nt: TGTGCCAGCAGCGTAGTGGGGGGGCAAGATTGGGATGAGCAGTTCTTC; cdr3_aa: CASSVVGGQDWDEQFF
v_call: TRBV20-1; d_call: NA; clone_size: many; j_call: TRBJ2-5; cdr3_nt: TGCAGTGCTAGAGATTCGGGCTACGGATACCAAGAGACCCAGTACTTC; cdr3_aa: CSARDSGYGYQETQYF
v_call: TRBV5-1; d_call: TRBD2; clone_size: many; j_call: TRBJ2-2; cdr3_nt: TGCGCCAGCAGCCCAGGCGCTAGCGGGGGGACCGGGGAGCTGTTTTTT; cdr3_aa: CASSPGASGGTGELFF
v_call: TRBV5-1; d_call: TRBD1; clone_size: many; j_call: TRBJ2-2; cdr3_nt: TGCGCCAGCAGCTTCGGACAGGCCACCGGGGAGCTGTTTTTT; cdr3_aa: CASSFGQATGELFF
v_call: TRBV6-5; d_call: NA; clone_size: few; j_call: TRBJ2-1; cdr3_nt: TGTGCCAGCAGTTACTCGCGGTACAGGGCGGTAGAAAATGAGCAGTTCTTC; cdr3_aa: CASSYSRYRAVENEQFF
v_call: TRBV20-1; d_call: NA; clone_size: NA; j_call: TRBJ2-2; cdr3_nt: TGCAGTGCTAGAAGACTGAACACCGGGGAGCTGTTTTTT; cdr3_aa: CSARRLNTGELFF
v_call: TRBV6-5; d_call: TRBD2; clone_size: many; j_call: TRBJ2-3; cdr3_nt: TGTGCCAGCAGTTACTCGACGGGGGGGCCGGGTACGCAGTATTTT; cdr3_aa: CASSYSTGGPGTQYF
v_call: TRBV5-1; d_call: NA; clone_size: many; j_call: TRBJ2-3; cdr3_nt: TGCGCCAGCAGCTACGGATTGTCAGGAGATACGCAGTATTTT; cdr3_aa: CASSYGLSGDTQYF
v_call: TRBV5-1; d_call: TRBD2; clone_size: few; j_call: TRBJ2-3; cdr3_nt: TGCGCCAGCAGCTTGGTACTAGCGGTCGGCACAGATACGCAGTATTTT; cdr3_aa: CASSLVLAVGTDTQYF
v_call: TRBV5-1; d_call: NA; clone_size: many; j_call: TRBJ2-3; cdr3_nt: TGCGCCAGCAGCCCCGGGGGAGATACGCAGTATTTT; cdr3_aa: CASSPGGDTQYF
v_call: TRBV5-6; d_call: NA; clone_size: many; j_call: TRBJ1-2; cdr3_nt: TGTGCCAGCAGCTTGTTATCCGTTTCTCACTATGGCTACACCTTC; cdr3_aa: CASSLLSVSHYGYTF
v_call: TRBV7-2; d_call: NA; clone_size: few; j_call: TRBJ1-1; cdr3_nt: TGTGCCAGCAGCTTAATGACACCGAACACTGAAGCTTTCTTT; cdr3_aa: CASSLMTPNTEAFF
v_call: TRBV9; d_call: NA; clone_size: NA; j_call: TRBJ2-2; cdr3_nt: TGTGCCAGCAGCGTAACTGATCCGAACACCGGGGAGCTGTTTTTT; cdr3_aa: CASSVTDPNTGELFF
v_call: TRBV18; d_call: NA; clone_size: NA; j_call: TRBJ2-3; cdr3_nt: TGTGCCAGCTCACCAGCGGACATGACAGATACGCAGTATTTT; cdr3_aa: CASSPADMTDTQYF
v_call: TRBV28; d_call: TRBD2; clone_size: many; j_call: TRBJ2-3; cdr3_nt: TGTGCCAGCAGACTAGCGGGAGGAGCAGATACGCAGTATTTT; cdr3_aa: CASRLAGGADTQYF
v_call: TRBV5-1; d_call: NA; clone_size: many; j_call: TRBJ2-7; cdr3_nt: TGCGCCAGCAGCTTGGCCAAGACAGAATACCCCTACGAGCAGTACTTC; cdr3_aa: CASSLAKTEYPYEQYF
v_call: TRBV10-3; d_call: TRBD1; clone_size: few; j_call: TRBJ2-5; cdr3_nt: TGTGCCATCAGTGATCCACAGGGGGCCGGAGAGACCCAGTACTTC; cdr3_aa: CAISDPQGAGETQYF
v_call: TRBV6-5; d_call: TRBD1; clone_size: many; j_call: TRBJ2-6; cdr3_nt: TGTGCCAGCAGTTACCTGACAGGGGATCCTGGGGCCAACGTCCTGACTTTC; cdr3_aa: CASSYLTGDPGANVLTF
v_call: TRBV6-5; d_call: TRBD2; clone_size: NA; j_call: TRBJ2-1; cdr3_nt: TGTGCCAGCAGACAAATCGGGAGGGTCTACAATGAGCAGTTCTTC; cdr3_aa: CASRQIGRVYNEQFF
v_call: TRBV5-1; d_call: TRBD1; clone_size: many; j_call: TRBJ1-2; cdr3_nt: TGCGCCAGCATGGGGACAGGGGAGGATGGCTACACCTTC; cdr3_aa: CASMGTGEDGYTF
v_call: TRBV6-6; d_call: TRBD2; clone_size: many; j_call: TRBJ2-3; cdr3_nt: TGTGCCAGCAGGGGTCTGGCGCGGGGGGTTACAGATACGCAGTATTTT; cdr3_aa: CASRGLARGVTDTQYF
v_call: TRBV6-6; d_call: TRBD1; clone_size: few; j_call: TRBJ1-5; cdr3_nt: TGTGCCAGCAGTCACGACAGGGGGCGGGACAATCAGCCCCAGCATTTT; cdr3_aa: CASSHDRGRDNQPQHF
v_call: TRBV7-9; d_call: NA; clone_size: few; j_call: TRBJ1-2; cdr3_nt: TGTGCCAGCAGCTCAGGGGAGGGGAGCTATGGCTACACCTTC; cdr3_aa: CASSSGEGSYGYTF
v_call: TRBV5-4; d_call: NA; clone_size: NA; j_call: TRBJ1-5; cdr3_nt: TGTGTCAGCGGCTCGGGGCCCAATCAGCCCCAGCATTTT; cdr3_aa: CVSGSGPNQPQHF
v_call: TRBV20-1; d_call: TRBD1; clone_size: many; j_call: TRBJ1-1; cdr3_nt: TGCAGTGCCCCCGGACAGGGGGCGATAATTGAAGCTTTCTTT; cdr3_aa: CSAPGQGAIIEAFF
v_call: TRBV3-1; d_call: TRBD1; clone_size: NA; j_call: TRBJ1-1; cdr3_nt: TGTGCCAGCAGACGACAGGGACCGATGAACACTGAAGCTTTCTTT; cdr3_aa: CASRRQGPMNTEAFF
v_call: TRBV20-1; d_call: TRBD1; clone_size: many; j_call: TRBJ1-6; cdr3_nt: TGCAGTGGTACCCCAGGGGGCGCGAGTTCACCCCTCCACTTT; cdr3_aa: CSGTPGGASSPLHF
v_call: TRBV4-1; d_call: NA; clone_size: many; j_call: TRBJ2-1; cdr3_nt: TGCGCCAGCAGCCGGGACAATGAGCAGTTCTTC; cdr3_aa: CASSRDNEQFF
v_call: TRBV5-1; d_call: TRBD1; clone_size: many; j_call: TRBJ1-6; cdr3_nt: TGCGCCAGCAGCTCGAGTACCGGGACAGGGTACAATTCACCCCTCCACTTT; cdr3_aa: CASSSSTGTGYNSPLHF
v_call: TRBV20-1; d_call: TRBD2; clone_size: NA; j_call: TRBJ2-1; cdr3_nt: TGCAGTGCTAGAATAGCGGGAGGGAGGTACAATGAGCAGTTCTTC; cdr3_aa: CSARIAGGRYNEQFF
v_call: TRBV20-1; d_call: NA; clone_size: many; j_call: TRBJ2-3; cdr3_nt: TGCAGTGCTAGGGAAACGGGGCTAGTGGGTGGTACGCAGTATTTT; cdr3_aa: CSARETGLVGGTQYF
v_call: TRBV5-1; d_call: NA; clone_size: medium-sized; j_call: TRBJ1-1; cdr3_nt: TGCGCCAGCAGCTTGGACGCCCCCGGAGCTGAAGCTTTCTTT; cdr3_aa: CASSLDAPGAEAFF
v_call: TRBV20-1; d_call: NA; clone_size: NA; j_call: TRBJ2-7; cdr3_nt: TGCAGTGCTCCGGGGTACATTCCCTACGAGCGGTACTTC; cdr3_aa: CSAPGYIPYERYF
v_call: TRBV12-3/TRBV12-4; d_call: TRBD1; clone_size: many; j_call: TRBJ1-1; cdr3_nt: TGTGCCAGCAGTTCTACACAGGGGTTGAACACTGAAGCTTTCTTT; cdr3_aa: CASSSTQGLNTEAFF
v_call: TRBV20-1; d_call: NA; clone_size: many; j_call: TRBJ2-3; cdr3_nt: TGCAGTGCTAGAGATCTCAAACAGGGTGGAGACACAGATACGCAGTATTTT; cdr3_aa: CSARDLKQGGDTDTQYF
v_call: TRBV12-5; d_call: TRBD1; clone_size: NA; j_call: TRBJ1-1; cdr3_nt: TGTGCTAGTGGTTCGAGGTACAGGGGACCTGAAGCTTTCTTT; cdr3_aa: CASGSRYRGPEAFF
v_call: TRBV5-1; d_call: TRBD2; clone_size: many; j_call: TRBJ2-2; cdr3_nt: TGCGCCAGCAGCTTTAGCGGGAGTCCCGGGGAGCTGTTTTTT; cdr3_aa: CASSFSGSPGELFF
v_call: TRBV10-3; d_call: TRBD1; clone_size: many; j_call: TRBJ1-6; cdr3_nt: TGTGCCACTGGGACAGGGGGCTATAATTCACCCCTCCACTTT; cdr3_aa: CATGTGGYNSPLHF
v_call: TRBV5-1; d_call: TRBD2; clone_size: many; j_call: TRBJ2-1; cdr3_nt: TGCGCCAGCTCTAGCCACTCTTCTAGCGGGGGGCAATACAATGAGCAGTTCTTC; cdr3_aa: CASSSHSSSGGQYNEQFF
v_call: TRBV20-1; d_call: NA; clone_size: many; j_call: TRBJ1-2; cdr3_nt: TGCAGTGCTAGAGGATCAGGAGGGCACAACTATGGCTACACCTTC; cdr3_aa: CSARGSGGHNYGYTF
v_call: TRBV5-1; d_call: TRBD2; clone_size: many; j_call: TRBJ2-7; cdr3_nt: TGCGCCAGCAGCGCACTAGCGGGCCACTACGAGCAGTACTTC; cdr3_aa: CASSALAGHYEQYF
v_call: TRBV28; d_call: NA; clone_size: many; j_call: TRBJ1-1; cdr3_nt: TGTGCCAGCAGTTTATCGGGGACCGTGAACACTGAAGCTTTCTTT; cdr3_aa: CASSLSGTVNTEAFF
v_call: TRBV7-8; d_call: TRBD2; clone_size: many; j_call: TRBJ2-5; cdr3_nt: TGTGCCAGCAGCTTAGGGTCTAGCGGGGCGACCCAGTACTTC; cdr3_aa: CASSLGSSGATQYF
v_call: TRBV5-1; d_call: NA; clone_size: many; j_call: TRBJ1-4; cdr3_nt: TGCGCCAGCAGCGGTGGGGGAACAACTAATGAAAAACTGTTTTTT; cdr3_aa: CASSGGGTTNEKLFF
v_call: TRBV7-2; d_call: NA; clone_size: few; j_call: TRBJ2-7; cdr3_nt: TGTGCCAGCAGCCCCCACCTTAATCACCCCTACGAGCAGTACTTC; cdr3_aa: CASSPHLNHPYEQYF
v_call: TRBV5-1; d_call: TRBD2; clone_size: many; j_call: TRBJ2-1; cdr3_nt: TGCGCCAGCAGAGCCGGGGGGGGGGTTCCCTACAATGAGCAGTTCTTC; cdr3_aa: CASRAGGGVPYNEQFF
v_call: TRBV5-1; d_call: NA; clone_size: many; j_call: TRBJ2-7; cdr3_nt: TGCGCCAGCAGCTTGGGAGGCCCCTACGAGCAGTACTTC; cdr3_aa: CASSLGGPYEQYF
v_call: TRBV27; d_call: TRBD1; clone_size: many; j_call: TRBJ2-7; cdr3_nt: TGTGCCAGCAGTGTCCGACAGGGGATAACCTACGAGCAGTACTTC; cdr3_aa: CASSVRQGITYEQYF